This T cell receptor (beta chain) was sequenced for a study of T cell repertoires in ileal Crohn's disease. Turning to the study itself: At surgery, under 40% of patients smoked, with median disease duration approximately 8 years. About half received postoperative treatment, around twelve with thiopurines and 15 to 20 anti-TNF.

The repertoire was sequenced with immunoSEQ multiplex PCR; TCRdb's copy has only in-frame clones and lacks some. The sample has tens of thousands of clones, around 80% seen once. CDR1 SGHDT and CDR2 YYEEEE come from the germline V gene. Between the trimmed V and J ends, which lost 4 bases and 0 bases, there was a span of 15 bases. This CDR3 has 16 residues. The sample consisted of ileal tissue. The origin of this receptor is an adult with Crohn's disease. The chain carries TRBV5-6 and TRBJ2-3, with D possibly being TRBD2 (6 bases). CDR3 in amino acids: CASSPWDFASTDTQYF. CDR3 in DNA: TGTGCCAGCAGCCCTTGGGACTTCGCTAGCACAGATACGCAGTATTTT.